A selection of T cell receptor beta chains follows, all from one sample in a study of OX40 agonist ivuxolimab in advanced cancers. Some clones are missing from TCRdb's copy, which holds only in-frame ones; the method was immunoSEQ multiplex PCR. This table has fewer than 100,000 clones, about 93% appearing once. Sequenced here: CD4+ or CD8+ T cells sorted from blood, sampled in a trial of the OX40 agonist ivuxolimab. Receptors were obtained from an adult with an advanced solid tumor such as melanoma, head and neck, liver or kidney cancer. Each CDR3 is given with its conserved first and last residue. A D gene is named only where the DNA matches it firmly. Rows may omit the clone size; those that give it use once, few, many or a size class.

TRBJ2-5 - TRBV6-6 TRBD1 TGTGCCAGCAGTCGGACAGGCAGTCAAGAGACCCAGTACTTC CASSRTGSQETQYF
TRBJ1-6 - TRBV27 TRBD1 TGTGCCAGCAGTTATGCAGGGGGATATTCACCCCTCCACTTT CASSYAGGYSPLHF
TRBJ1-2 - TRBV14 - TGTGCCAGCAGCCCCGACTGGGGGGAGGGAGGCTACACCTTC CASSPDWGEGGYTF
TRBJ2-1 - TRBV4-1 - TGCGCCAGCAGCCAAGATCAACGAGTCTACAATGAGCAGTTCTTC CASSQDQRVYNEQFF
TRBJ2-1 - TRBV10-1 TRBD1 TGCGCCAGCAGCCTGACAGGGTACAATGAGCAGTTCTTC CASSLTGYNEQFF
TRBJ1-1 - TRBV5-1 - TGCGCCAGCAGCTTGGAGGGGGAAAACACTGAAGCTTTCTTT CASSLEGENTEAFF
TRBJ2-3 - TRBV5-1 - TGCGCCAGCAGCTGGAGGCGGGGAGATACGCAGTATTTT CASSWRRGDTQYF
TRBJ2-7 - TRBV7-2 TRBD2 TGTGCCAGCAGCCCGGGACTAGCGAGGGACTACGAGCAGTACTTC CASSPGLARDYEQYF
TRBJ2-3 - TRBV11-2 - TGTGCCAGCAGCTTAGATCCGGGCACCACAGATACGCAGTATTTT CASSLDPGTTDTQYF
TRBJ1-1 few TRBV6-5 - TGTGCCAGCAGTCCCACGGGGGGGAACACTGAAGCTTTCTTT CASSPTGGNTEAFF
TRBJ1-1 - TRBV29-1 - TGCAGCGTAGGGCACGGGACCTTTGAAGCTTTCTTT CSVGHGTFEAFF
TRBJ2-7 - TRBV5-6 TRBD1 TGTGCCAGCAGCCTCGGACAGGCGACTAAGCAGCAGTACTTC CASSLGQATKQQYF
TRBJ2-2 once TRBV11-2 - TGTGCCAGCAGCTTAGTGAACACCGGGGAGCTGTTTTTT CASSLVNTGELFF